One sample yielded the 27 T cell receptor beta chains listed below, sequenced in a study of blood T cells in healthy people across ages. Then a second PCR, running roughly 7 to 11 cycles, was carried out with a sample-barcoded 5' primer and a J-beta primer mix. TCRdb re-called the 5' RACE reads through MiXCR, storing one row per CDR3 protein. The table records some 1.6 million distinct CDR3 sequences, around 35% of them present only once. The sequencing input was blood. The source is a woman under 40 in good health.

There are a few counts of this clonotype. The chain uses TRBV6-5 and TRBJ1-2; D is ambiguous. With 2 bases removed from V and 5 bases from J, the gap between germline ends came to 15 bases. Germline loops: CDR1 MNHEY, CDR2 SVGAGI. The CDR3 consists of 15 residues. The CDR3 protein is CASSYMPIHEYGYTF. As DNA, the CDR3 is TGTGCCAGCAGTTACATGCCGATCCACGAGTATGGCTACACCTTC.

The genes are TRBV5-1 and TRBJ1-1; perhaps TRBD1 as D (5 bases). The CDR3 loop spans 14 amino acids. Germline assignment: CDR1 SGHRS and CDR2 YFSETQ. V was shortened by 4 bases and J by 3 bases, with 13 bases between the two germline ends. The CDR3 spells CASSQNWGDTEAFF. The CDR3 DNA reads TGCGCCAGCAGCCAGAACTGGGGGGACACTGAAGCTTTCTTT.

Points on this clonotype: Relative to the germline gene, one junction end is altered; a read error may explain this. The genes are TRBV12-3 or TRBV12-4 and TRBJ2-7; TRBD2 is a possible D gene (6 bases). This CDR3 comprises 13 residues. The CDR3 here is CASSERGTYVQYF. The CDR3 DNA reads TGTGCCAGCAGTGAACGGGGGACCTACGTGCAGTACTTC.

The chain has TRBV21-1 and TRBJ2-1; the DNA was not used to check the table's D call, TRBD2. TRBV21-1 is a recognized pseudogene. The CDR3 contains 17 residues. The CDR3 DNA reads TGTGCCAGCAGCGGCGGACTAGCGGGGAGAATTTACAATGAGCAGTTCTTC. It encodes CASSGGLAGRIYNEQFF.

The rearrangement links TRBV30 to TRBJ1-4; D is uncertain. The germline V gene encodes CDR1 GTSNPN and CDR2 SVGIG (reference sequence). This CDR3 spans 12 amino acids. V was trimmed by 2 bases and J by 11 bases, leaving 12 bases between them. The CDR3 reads CAWSYGVGKLFF. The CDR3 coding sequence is TGTGCCTGGAGTTATGGGGTCGGGAAACTGTTTTTT.

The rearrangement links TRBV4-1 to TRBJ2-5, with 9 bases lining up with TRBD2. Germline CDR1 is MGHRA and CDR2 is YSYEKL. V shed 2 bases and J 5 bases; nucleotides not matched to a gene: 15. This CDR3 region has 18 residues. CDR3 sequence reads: CASSQIFSGSTDGETQYF. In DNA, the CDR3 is TGCGCCAGCAGCCAAATATTTAGCGGGAGCACCGACGGTGAGACCCAGTACTTC.

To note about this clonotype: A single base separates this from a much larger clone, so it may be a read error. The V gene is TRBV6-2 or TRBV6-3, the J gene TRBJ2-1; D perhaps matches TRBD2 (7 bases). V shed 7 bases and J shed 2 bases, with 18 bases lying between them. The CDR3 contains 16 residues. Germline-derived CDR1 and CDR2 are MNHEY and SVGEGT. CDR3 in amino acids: CASTLAGASTYNEQFF. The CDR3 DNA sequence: TGTGCCAGCACTCTCGCGGGGGCTTCTACCTACAATGAGCAGTTCTTC.

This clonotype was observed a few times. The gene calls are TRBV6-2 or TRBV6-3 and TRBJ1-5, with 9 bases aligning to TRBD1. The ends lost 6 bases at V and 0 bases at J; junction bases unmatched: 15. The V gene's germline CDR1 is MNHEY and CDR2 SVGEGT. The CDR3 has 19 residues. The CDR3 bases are TGTGCCAGCAGACCAAAGACAGGGGGTAGCACCTATAGCAATCAGCCCCAGCATTTT. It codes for CASRPKTGGSTYSNQPQHF.

The CDR3 protein is CSARDGPIRGFETEAFF. Written as DNA, the CDR3 is TGCAGTGCTAGAGATGGGCCCATTCGGGGTTTTGAGACTGAAGCTTTCTTT. The V and J genes are TRBV20-1 and TRBJ1-1; D is ambiguous. In germline, CDR1 is DFQATT, CDR2 SNEGSKA (reference sequence). The length of the CDR3 is 17 residues. V was cut by 0 bases and J by 5 bases, with 22 bases left in between.

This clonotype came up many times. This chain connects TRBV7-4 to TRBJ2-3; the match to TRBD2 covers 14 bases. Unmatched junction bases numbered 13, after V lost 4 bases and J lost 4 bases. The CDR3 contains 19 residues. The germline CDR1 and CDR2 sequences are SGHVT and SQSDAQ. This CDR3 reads CASSYVVGLAGVRSDTQYF. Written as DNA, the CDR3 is TGTGCCAGCAGCTACGTGGTGGGACTAGCGGGAGTTAGGTCAGATACGCAGTATTTT.

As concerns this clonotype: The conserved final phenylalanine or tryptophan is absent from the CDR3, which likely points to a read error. CDR3 amino acids: CSARHYNGQFV. CDR3 DNA: TGCAGCGCCCGACACTACAATGGGCAGTTCGTC. The chain couples TRBV29-1 to TRBJ2-1, with D unclear. The CDR3 has 11 residues. Germline-derived CDR1 and CDR2 are SQVTM and ANQGSEA.

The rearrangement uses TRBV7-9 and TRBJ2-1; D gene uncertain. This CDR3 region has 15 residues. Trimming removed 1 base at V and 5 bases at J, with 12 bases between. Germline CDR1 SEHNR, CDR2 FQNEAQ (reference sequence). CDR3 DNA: TGTGCCAGCAGCTTAGGGTACCAGTCGAACAATGAGCAGTTCTTC. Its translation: CASSLGYQSNNEQFF.

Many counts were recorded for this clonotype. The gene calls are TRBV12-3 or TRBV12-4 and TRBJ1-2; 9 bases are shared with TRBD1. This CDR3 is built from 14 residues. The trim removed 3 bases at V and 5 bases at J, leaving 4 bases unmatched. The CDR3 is CASSFRDRVYGYTF. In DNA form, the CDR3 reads TGTGCCAGCAGTTTTCGGGACAGGGTTTATGGCTACACCTTC.

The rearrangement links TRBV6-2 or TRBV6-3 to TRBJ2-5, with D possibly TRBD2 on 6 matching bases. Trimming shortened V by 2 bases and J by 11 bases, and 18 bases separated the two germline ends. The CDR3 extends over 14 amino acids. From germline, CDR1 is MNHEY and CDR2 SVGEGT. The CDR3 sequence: CASSYRAGNNEQYF. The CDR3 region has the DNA TGTGCCAGCAGTTACAGGGCGGGGAACAATGAGCAGTACTTC.

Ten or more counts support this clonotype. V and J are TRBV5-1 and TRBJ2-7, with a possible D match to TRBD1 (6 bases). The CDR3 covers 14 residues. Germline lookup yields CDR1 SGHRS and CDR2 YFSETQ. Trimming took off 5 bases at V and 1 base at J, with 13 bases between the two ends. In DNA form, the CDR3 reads TGCGCCAGCAGTCTTACAGGGAGATCCTACGAGCAGTACTTC. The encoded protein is CASSLTGRSYEQYF.

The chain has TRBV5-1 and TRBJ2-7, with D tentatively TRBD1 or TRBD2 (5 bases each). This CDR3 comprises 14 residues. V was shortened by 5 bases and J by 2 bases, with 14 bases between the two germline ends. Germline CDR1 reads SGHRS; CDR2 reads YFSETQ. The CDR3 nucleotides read TGCGCCAGCAGTCCCGGGACGACGGCCTACGAGCAGTACTTC. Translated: CASSPGTTAYEQYF.

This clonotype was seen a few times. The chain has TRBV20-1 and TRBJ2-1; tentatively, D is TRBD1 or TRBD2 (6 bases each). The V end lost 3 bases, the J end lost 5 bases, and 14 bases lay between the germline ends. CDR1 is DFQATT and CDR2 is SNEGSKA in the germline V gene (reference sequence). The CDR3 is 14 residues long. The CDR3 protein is CSASGGGPNNEQFF. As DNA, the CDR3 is TGCAGTGCTAGCGGAGGGGGACCTAACAATGAGCAGTTCTTC.

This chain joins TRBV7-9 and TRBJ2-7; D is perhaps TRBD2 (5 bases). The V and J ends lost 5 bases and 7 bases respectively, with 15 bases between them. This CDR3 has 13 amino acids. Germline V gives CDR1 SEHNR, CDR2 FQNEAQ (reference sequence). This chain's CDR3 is CASSPLAIGEQYF. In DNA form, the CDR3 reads TGTGCCAGCAGCCCCCTAGCTATTGGTGAGCAGTACTTC. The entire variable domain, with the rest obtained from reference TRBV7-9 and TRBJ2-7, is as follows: DTGVSQNPRHKITKRGQNVTFRCDPISEHNRLYWYRQTLGQGPEFLTYFQNEAQLEKSRLLSDRFSAERPKGSFSTLEIQRTEQGDSAMYLCASSPLAIGEQYFGPGTRLTVT.

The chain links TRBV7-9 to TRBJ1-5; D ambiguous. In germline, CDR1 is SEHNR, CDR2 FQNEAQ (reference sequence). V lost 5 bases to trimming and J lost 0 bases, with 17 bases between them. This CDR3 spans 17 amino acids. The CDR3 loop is CASSPRRGDYSNQPQHF. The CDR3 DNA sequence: TGTGCCAGCAGCCCCAGGCGCGGTGACTATAGCAATCAGCCCCAGCATTTT.

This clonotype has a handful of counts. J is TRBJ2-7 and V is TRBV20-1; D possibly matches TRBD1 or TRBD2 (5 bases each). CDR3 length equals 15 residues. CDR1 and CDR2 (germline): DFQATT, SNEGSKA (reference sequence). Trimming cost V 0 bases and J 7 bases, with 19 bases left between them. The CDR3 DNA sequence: TGCAGTGCTAGAGATCTGATGGACATCGGGGAGGAGCAGTACTTC. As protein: CSARDLMDIGEEQYF.

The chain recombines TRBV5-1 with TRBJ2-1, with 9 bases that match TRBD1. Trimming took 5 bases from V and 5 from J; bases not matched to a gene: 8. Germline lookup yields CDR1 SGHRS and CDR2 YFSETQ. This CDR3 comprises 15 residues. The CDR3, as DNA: TGCGCCAGCAGATTAAACAGGGGGCAGAACAATGAGCAGTTCTTC. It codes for CASRLNRGQNNEQFF.

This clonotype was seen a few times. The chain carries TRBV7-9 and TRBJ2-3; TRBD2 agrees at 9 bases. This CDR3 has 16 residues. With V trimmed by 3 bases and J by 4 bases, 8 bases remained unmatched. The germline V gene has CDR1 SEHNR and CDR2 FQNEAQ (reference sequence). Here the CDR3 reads CASSFSLAGTPDTQYF. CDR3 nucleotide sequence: TGTGCCAGCAGCTTTTCCCTAGCGGGAACTCCAGATACGCAGTATTTT.

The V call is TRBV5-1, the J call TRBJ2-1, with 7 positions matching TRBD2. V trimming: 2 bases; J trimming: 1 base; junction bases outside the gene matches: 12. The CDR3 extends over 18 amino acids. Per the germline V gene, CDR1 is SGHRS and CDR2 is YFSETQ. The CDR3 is CASSFAGGGGQSYNEQFF. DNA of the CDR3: TGCGCCAGCAGCTTTGCCGGCGGGGGTGGTCAGTCCTACAATGAGCAGTTCTTC.

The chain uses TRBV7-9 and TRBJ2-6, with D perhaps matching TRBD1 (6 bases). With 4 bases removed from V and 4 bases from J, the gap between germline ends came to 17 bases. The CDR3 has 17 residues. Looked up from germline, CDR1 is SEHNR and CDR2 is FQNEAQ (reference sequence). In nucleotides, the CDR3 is TGTGCCAGCAGCTCCGTGACATTCACAGGGGGGGCCAACGTCCTGACTTTC. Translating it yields CASSSVTFTGGANVLTF.

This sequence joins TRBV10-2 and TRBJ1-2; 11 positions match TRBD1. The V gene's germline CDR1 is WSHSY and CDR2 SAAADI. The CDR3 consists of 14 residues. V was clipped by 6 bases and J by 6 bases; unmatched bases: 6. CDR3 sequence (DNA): TGCGCCAGCAGCGGGGACAGGGGGAGCCATGGCTACACCTTC. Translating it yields CASSGDRGSHGYTF.

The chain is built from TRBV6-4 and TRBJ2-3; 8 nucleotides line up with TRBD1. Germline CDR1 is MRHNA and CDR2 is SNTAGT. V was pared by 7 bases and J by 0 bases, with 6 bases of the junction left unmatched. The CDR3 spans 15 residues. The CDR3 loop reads CASIRDRRSTDTQYF. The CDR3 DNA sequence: TGTGCCAGCATTCGGGACAGGCGAAGCACAGATACGCAGTATTTT.

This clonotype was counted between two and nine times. In nucleotides, the CDR3 is TGTGCCAGCAGTGACCCCCGGGCCCAGCAGGGTGAGCAGTTCTTC. Encoded protein: CASSDPRAQQGEQFF. This sequence joins TRBV25-1 and TRBJ2-1; TRBD1 is a possible D gene (5 bases). Trimming stripped 3 bases from V and 9 bases from J, with 18 bases between. The germline CDR1 and CDR2 sequences are MGHDK and SYGVNS. There are 15 residues in the CDR3. Full variable domain (remainder filled in from reference TRBV25-1 and TRBJ2-1): EADIYQTPRYLVIGTGKKITLECSQTMGHDKMYWYQQDPGMELHLIHYSYGVNSTEKGDLSSESTVSRIRTEHFPLTLESARPSHTSQYLCASSDPRAQQGEQFFGPGTRLTVL.